This note documents a single TCR beta chain sequence. Its matching antigen is unknown. These data belong to a study of shared clonotypes between healthy human individuals. Repertoires were generated with immunoSEQ multiplex PCR, while TCRdb's copy carries only in-frame clones and drops some. Among approximately 320,000 clones listed, roughly 87% were seen once. V lost 3 bases and J 6 bases, leaving 9 bases between the germline ends. The CDR3 consists of 13 residues. Germline V CDR1 and CDR2: MNHNY, SVGAGI (reference sequence). Points from the study as a whole: Sequencing depth was expected to influence donor clonotype sharing.

V and J are TRBV6-6 and TRBJ1-5, with unresolved D. The clonotype was recovered from a man aged 18 to 30 in good health. The sample was memory CD8+ T cells sorted from blood. The sample's subset: CD45RO+ cells pooled with CCR7-negative TemRA cells. The CDR3 sequence: CASSYRRIQPQHF. In nucleotides, the CDR3 is TGTGCCAGCAGTTATCGAAGAATTCAGCCCCAGCATTTT.